This entry lists 21 T cell receptor beta chains sequenced from one sample in a study of OX40 agonist ivuxolimab in advanced cancers. TCRdb's table, derived via immunoSEQ multiplex PCR, lists solely in-frame clones and lacks some. Here the sample spans about 19,000 clones, around 86% being singletons. Sequenced here: CD4+ or CD8+ T cells sorted from blood, sampled in a trial of the OX40 agonist ivuxolimab. These receptors were collected from an adult with an advanced solid tumor such as melanoma, head and neck, liver or kidney cancer.

The chain recombines TRBV19 with TRBJ2-1, with 12 bases lining up with TRBD2. J gave up 7 bases and V 3 bases, and 4 bases lay outside the gene matches. The CDR3 contains 15 residues. Germline V CDR1 and CDR2: LNHDA, SQIVND (reference sequence). The CDR3 nucleotides are TGTGCCAGTAGTATGGAAGGGACTAGCGGGAATGAGCAGTTCTTC. Translated: CASSMEGTSGNEQFF.

The J gene is TRBJ2-3, the V gene TRBV18; TRBD2 is a possible D gene (5 bases). The CDR3 length is 16 residues. Germline CDR1 reads KGHSH; CDR2 reads LQKENI. V dropped 0 bases and J dropped 7 bases, with 17 bases sitting between them. The CDR3: CASSPPSFSDTHTQYF. The CDR3, as DNA: TGTGCCAGCTCACCACCTTCGTTTAGCGACACGCATACGCAGTATTTT.

The rearrangement joins TRBV9 to TRBJ2-1, with 10 bases lining up with TRBD2. The CDR3 is 16 residues long. V gave up 0 bases and J gave up 7 bases; unmatched junction bases: 7. CDR1 is SGDLS, CDR2 YYNGEE, per germline. The CDR3 loop is CASSVVVSGRKNEQFF. Here the CDR3 DNA reads TGTGCCAGCAGCGTAGTAGTTAGCGGGAGGAAAAATGAGCAGTTCTTC.

V and J are TRBV9 and TRBJ1-1; D is ambiguous. The CDR3 has 15 amino acids. Germline CDR1 and CDR2: SGDLS and YYNGEE. V lost 3 bases and J lost 1, with 13 bases in between. The CDR3 protein is CASSGPGRRNTEAFF. The DNA for the CDR3 is TGTGCCAGCAGCGGTCCGGGCCGGCGGAACACTGAAGCTTTCTTT.

This clone was recorded once. V and J are TRBV6-5 and TRBJ2-7; D ambiguous. This CDR3 comprises 11 residues. Trimming pared 8 bases from V and 2 bases from J, leaving 7 bases between. Germline values: CDR1 MNHEY, CDR2 SVGAGI. The CDR3 loop is CASGRPYEQYF. The CDR3 region has the DNA TGTGCCAGCGGTCGTCCCTACGAGCAGTACTTC.

This sequence joins TRBV30 and TRBJ2-1, with D possibly TRBD2 on 5 matching bases. CDR3 length equals 12 residues. V was clipped by 4 bases and J by 7 bases, with 11 bases between them. The germline gives CDR1 GTSNPN, CDR2 SVGIG (reference sequence). The CDR3: CAWNDGENEQFF. The CDR3 coding sequence is TGTGCCTGGAACGACGGGGAGAATGAGCAGTTCTTC.

This chain links TRBV6-4 with TRBJ1-2; the D is unclear. Per the germline V gene, CDR1 is MRHNA and CDR2 is SNTAGT. The CDR3 loop spans 15 amino acids. Trimming stripped 6 bases from V and 5 bases from J, with 19 bases between. The DNA of the CDR3 is TGTGCCAGCAGCCACTACCAGGACGGCAAATATGGCTACACCTTC. This translates into CASSHYQDGKYGYTF.

Here the CDR3 reads CASSIHPPSTEAFF. CDR3 sequence (DNA): TGTGCCAGTAGTATACACCCTCCGTCCACTGAAGCTTTCTTT. This chain links TRBV19 with TRBJ1-1; D gene uncertain. V was cut by 2 bases and J by 4 bases, with 11 bases left in between. The CDR3 runs to 14 residues. The V gene's germline CDR1 is LNHDA and CDR2 SQIVND (reference sequence).

This chain joins TRBV27 and TRBJ2-2; D ambiguous. Germline CDR1 MNHEY, CDR2 SMNVEV (reference sequence). V gave up 3 bases and J gave up 6 bases, with 5 bases separating them. The CDR3 consists of 12 residues. The CDR3 is CASSFPPGELFF. CDR3 DNA: TGTGCCAGCAGTTTCCCTCCCGGGGAGCTGTTTTTT.

The chain links TRBV27 to TRBJ1-2, with 7 bases identical to TRBD1. The CDR3 covers 16 residues. Germline V CDR1 and CDR2: MNHEY, SMNVEV (reference sequence). Trimming cost V 6 bases and J 3 bases; bases outside gene matches: 13. This chain's CDR3 is CASSLRQGVSDYGYTF. For the CDR3, the DNA is TGTGCCAGCAGCCTGAGACAGGGAGTCTCTGACTATGGCTACACCTTC.

This chain joins TRBV6-6 and TRBJ2-1; TRBD2 might be the D (6 bases). Trimming removed 5 bases from V and 10 bases from J, with 15 bases in between. The length of the CDR3 is 13 residues. Germline values: CDR1 MNHNY, CDR2 SVGAGI (reference sequence). The CDR3 coding sequence is TGTGCCAGCAGTCCCGAAAGCGGGCGGGAGCAGTTCTTC. This encodes CASSPESGREQFF.

This chain uses TRBV11-1 with TRBJ1-1; D remains ambiguous. The CDR3 covers 12 residues. V dropped 1 base and J dropped 4 bases, with 4 bases sitting between them. Germline values: CDR1 SGHAT, CDR2 FQDESV (reference sequence). In DNA form, the CDR3 reads TGTGCCAGCAGCTTAGGGTTCACTGAAGCTTTCTTT. Translation gives CASSLGFTEAFF.

The chain combines TRBV5-5 with TRBJ2-2; 7 positions match TRBD1. The junction had 18 bases not matched to a gene; V was cut back by 2 bases and J by 5 bases. Germline V lookup: CDR1 SGHKS, CDR2 YYEKEE (reference sequence). The CDR3 has 19 amino acids. The CDR3 is CASSFRQGYSVATTGELFF. In DNA form, the CDR3 reads TGTGCCAGCAGCTTTAGACAGGGCTACAGCGTGGCGACTACCGGGGAGCTGTTTTTT.

This sequence joins TRBV4-1 and TRBJ2-7, with D possibly called TRBD1 or TRBD2 (5 bases each). This CDR3 is built from 16 residues. Trimming stripped 4 bases from V and 2 bases from J, with 18 bases between. Germline V gives CDR1 MGHRA, CDR2 YSYEKL. CDR3 loop: CASSPRPGPSPYEQYF. DNA of the CDR3: TGCGCCAGCAGCCCCCGACCGGGACCGAGTCCCTACGAGCAGTACTTC.

This chain uses TRBV29-1 with TRBJ2-7; tentatively, D is TRBD1 (5 bases). Germline V lookup: CDR1 SQVTM, CDR2 ANQGSEA. The CDR3 has 14 amino acids. The V and J ends lost 4 bases and 1 base respectively, with 14 bases between them. For the CDR3, the DNA is TGCAGCGTTGGACAGCAACACGTTTCCTACGAGCAGTACTTC. Translation: CSVGQQHVSYEQYF.

The chain uses TRBV30 and TRBJ1-2; possibly TRBD1 for D (6 bases). The CDR3 runs to 13 residues. V was cut by 2 bases and J by 6 bases, with 13 bases left in between. Germline values: CDR1 GTSNPN, CDR2 SVGIG (reference sequence). DNA of the CDR3: TGTGCCTGGAGTTCAGGGGCCGGGGATGGCTACACCTTC. This sequence encodes CAWSSGAGDGYTF.

The chain is built from TRBV6-1 and TRBJ2-3; the match to TRBD2 covers 7 bases. Germline CDR1 is MNHNS and CDR2 is SASEGT. The CDR3 extends over 18 amino acids. V trimming: 1 base; J trimming: 2 bases; junction bases outside the gene matches: 12. CDR3 sequence (DNA): TGTGCCAGCAGTGAAGTAGGGAGGGCTCTGGTAGTCACAGATACGCAGTATTTT. This encodes CASSEVGRALVVTDTQYF.

The genes are TRBV5-6 and TRBJ2-7; 11 nucleotides agree with TRBD2. The V segment lost 3 bases and the J segment 0 bases; nucleotides outside the gene matches: 5. Germline V gene sequence: CDR1 SGHDT, CDR2 YYEEEE. This CDR3 is 16 amino acids long. DNA for the CDR3: TGTGCCAGCAGCTGGGGGACTAGCGGATCCTCCTACGAGCAGTACTTC. This encodes CASSWGTSGSSYEQYF. Supplemented by reference TRBV5-6 and TRBJ2-7, the full variable domain reads DAGVTQSPTHLIKTRGQQVTLRCSPKSGHDTVSWYQQALGQGPQFIFQYYEEEERQRGNFPDRFSGHQFPNYSSELNVNALLLGDSALYLCASSWGTSGSSYEQYFGPGTRLTVT.

This clone was seen a handful of times. The chain couples TRBV4-2 to TRBJ2-2; the match to TRBD1 covers 8 bases. The junction had 5 bases not matched to a gene; V was cut back by 3 bases and J by 2 bases. The germline gives CDR1 LGHNA, CDR2 YNFKEQ. The CDR3 is 16 amino acids. DNA for the CDR3: TGTGCCAGCAGCCAGGAAGGACAGGGAAACACCGGGGAGCTGTTTTTT. Its protein product is CASSQEGQGNTGELFF.

V is TRBV25-1 and J is TRBJ2-1; D remains unclear. Germline V gene data show CDR1 as MGHDK and CDR2 as SYGVNS. V was shortened by 4 bases and J by 8 bases, with 15 bases between the two germline ends. The length of the CDR3 is 14 residues. Written as DNA, the CDR3 is TGTGCCAGCAGTGCCGGGTCCCGGGCTGATGAGCAGTTCTTC. Amino acids: CASSAGSRADEQFF.

The chain combines TRBV4-1 with TRBJ1-5, with 10 bases lining up with TRBD1. Germline trimming cut 5 bases from V and 2 bases from J; bases unmatched to any gene: 9. This CDR3 region has 17 residues. CDR1 is MGHRA and CDR2 is YSYEKL in the germline V gene. CDR3 amino acids: CASSKRQGAKGNQPQHF. The CDR3 bases are TGCGCCAGCAGCAAAAGACAGGGGGCGAAGGGCAATCAGCCCCAGCATTTT.